This T cell receptor beta chain was retrieved from a study of cytomegalovirus exposure and HLA in healthy donors. Study as a whole: The early release's HLA-typed donors yielded 65 million to 85 million unique TCRs. Points from the study as a whole: TCR beta V- and J-gene trimming was later associated with a missense DCLRE1C variant.

This clone was seen more than once but under ten times. Its cognate antigen is unknown. PCR used 60 Vbeta primers and 13 Jbeta primers. Clones were sequenced by immunoSEQ multiplex PCR, and TCRdb holds only the in-frame ones, with some missing. The data show around 60,000 clones, roughly 75% seen once. The CDR3 runs 18 residues. V trimming: 6 bases; J trimming: 3 bases; junction bases outside the gene matches: 19. The receptor comes from a middle-aged woman in good health and CMV-seropositive. Sequencing used PBMCs. The genes are TRBV23-1 and TRBJ1-2, with 7 positions matching TRBD1. TRBV23-1 is an ORF for which the function is uncertain. CDR3 sequence (DNA): TGCGCCAGCAGCCGCTGGGACAGCCCTATAGCGGGGTACTATGGCTACACCTTC. This codes for CASSRWDSPIAGYYGYTF.